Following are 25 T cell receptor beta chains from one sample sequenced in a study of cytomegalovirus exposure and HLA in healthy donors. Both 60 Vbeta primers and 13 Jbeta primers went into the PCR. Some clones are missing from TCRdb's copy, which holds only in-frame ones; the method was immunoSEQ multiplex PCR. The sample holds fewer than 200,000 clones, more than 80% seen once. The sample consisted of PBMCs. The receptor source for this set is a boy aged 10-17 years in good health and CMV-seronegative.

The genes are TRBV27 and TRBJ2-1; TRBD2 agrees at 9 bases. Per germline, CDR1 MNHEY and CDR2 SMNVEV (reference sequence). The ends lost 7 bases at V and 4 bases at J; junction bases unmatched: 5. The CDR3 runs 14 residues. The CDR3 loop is CASTLAGDYNEQFF. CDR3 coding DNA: TGTGCCAGCACACTAGCGGGCGATTACAATGAGCAGTTCTTC.

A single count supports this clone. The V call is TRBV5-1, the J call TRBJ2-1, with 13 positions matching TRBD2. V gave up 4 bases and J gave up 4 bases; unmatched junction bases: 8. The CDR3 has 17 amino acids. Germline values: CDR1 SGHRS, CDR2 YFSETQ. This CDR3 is CASSLGTSGDAYNEQFF. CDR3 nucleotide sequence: TGCGCCAGCAGCCTTGGGACTAGCGGGGATGCTTACAATGAGCAGTTCTTC.

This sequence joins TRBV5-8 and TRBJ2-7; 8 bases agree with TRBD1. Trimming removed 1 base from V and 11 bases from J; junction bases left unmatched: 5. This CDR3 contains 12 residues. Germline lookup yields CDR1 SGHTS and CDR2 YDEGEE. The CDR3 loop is CASSLRQGKEYF. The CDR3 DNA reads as TGTGCCAGCAGCTTGAGACAGGGGAAGGAGTACTTC.

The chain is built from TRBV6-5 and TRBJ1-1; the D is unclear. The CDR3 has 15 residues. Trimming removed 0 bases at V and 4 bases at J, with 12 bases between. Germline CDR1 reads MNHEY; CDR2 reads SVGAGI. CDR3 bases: TGTGCCAGCAGTTACTCTCGCACAGTCGGCACTGAAGCTTTCTTT. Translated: CASSYSRTVGTEAFF.

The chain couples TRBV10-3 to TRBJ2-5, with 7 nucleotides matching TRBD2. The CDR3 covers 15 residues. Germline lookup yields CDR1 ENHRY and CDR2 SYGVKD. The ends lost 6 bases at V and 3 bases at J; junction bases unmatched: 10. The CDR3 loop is CAIRSGMGSEETQYF. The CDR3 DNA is TGTGCCATCAGGAGCGGGATGGGGTCAGAAGAGACCCAGTACTTC.

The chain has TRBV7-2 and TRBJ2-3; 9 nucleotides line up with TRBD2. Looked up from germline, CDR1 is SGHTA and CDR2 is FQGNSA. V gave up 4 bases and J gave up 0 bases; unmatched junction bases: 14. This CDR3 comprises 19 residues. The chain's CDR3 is CASSSPEWILAGSTDTQYF. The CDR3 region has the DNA TGTGCCAGCAGCTCCCCTGAGTGGATACTAGCGGGCAGCACAGATACGCAGTATTTT.

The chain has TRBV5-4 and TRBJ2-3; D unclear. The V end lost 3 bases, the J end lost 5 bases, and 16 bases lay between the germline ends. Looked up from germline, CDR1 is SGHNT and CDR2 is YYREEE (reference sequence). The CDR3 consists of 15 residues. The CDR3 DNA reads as TGTGCCAGCAGCTCTGCGGTGGGTGGTTTAGATACGCAGTATTTT. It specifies CASSSAVGGLDTQYF.

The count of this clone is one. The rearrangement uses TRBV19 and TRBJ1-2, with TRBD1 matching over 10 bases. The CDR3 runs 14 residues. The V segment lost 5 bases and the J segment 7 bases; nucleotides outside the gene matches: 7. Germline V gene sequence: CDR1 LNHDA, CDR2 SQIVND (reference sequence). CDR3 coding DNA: TGTGCCAGTAGTCCGAGACAGGGGGCGGGTGGCTACACCTTC. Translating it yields CASSPRQGAGGYTF.

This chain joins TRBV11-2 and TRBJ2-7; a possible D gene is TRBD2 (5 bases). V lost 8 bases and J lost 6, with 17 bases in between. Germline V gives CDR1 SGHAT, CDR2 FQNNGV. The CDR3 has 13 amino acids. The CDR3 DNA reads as TGTGCCAGCTCCCTCGGAGGCGAGCGCGAGCAGTACTTC. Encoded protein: CASSLGGEREQYF.

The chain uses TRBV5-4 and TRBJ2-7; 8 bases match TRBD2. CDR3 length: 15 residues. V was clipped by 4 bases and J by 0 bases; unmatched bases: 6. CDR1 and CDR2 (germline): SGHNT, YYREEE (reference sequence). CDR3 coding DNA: TGTGCCAGCAGCCCTGGCCTAGCGGGCTCCTACGAGCAGTACTTC. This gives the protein CASSPGLAGSYEQYF.

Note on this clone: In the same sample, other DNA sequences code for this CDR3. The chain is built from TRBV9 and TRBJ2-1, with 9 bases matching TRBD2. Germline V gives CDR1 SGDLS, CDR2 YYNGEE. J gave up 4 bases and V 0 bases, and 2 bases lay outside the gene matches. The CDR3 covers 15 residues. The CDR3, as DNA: TGTGCCAGCAGCGTAGGCGGGGGGGCTTACAATGAGCAGTTCTTC. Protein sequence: CASSVGGGAYNEQFF. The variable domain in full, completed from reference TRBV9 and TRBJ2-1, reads DSGVTQTPKHLITATGQRVTLRCSPRSGDLSVYWYQQSLDQGLQFLIQYYNGEERAKGNILERFSAQQFPDLHSELNLSSLELGDSALYFCASSVGGGAYNEQFFGPGTRLTVL.

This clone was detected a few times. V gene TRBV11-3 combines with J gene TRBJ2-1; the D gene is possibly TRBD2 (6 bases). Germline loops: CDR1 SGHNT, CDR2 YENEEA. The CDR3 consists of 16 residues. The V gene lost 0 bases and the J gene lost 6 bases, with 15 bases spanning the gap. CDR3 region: CASSLDSGAPPNEQFF. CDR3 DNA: TGTGCCAGCAGCTTAGATAGCGGAGCTCCTCCCAATGAGCAGTTCTTC.

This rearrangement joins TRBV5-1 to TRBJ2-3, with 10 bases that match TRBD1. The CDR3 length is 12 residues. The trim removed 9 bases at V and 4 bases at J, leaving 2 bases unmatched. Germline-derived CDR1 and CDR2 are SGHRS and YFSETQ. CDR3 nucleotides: TGCGCCACGGGACAGGGGTCAGATACGCAGTATTTT. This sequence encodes CATGQGSDTQYF.

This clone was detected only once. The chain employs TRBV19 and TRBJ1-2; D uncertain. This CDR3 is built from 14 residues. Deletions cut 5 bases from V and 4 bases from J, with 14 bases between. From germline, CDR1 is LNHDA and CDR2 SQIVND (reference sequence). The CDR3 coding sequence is TGTGCCAGTAGTTTACGAGGGAGTCTCTATGGCTACACCTTC. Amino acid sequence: CASSLRGSLYGYTF. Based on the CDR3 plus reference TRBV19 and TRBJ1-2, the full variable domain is DGGITQSPKYLFRKEGQNVTLSCEQNLNHDAMYWYRQDPGQGLRLIYYSQIVNDFQKGDIAEGYSVSREKKESFPLTVTSAQKNPTAFYLCASSLRGSLYGYTFGSGTRLTVV.

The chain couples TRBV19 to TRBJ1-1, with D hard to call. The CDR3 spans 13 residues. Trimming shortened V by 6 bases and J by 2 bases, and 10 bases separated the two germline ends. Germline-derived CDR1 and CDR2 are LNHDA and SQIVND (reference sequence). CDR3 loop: CASSSVENTEAFF. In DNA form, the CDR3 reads TGTGCCAGTAGCTCAGTCGAAAACACTGAAGCTTTCTTT.

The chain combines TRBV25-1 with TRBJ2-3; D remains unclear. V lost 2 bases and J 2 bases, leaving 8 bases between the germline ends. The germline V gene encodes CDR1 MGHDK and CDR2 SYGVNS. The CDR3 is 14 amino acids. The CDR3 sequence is CASSENPVTDTQYF. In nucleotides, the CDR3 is TGTGCCAGCAGTGAAAATCCTGTCACAGATACGCAGTATTTT.

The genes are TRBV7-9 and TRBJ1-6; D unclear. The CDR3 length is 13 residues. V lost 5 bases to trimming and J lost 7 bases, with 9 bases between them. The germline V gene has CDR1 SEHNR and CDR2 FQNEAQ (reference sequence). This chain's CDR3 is CASSMGTNSPLHF. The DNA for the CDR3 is TGTGCCAGCAGCATGGGCACAAATTCACCCCTCCACTTT.

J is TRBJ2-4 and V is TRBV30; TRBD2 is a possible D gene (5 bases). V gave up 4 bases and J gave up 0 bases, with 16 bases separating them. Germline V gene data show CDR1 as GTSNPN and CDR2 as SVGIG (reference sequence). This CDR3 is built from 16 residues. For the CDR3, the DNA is TGTGCCTGGATTCCGGGGTCAGCACTAGCCAAAAACATTCAGTACTTC. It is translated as CAWIPGSALAKNIQYF.

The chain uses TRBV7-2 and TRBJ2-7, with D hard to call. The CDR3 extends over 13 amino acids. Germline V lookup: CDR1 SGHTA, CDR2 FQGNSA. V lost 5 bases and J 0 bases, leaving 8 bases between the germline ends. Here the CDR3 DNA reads TGTGCCAGCAGCACCCCCAGCTCCTACGAGCAGTACTTC. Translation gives CASSTPSSYEQYF.

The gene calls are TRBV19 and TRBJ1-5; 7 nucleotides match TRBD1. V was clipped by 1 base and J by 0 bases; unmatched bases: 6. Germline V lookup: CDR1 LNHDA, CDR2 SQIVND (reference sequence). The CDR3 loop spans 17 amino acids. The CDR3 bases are TGTGCCAGTAGTATAGTTAGGGACAGCTATAGCAATCAGCCCCAGCATTTT. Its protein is CASSIVRDSYSNQPQHF. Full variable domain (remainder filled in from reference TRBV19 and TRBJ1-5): DGGITQSPKYLFRKEGQNVTLSCEQNLNHDAMYWYRQDPGQGLRLIYYSQIVNDFQKGDIAEGYSVSREKKESFPLTVTSAQKNPTAFYLCASSIVRDSYSNQPQHFGDGTRLSIL.

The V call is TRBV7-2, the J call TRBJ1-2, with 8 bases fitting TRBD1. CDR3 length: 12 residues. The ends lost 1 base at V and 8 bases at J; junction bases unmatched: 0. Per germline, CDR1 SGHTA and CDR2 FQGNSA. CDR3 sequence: CASSLDRGGYTF. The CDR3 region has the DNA TGTGCCAGCAGCTTAGACAGGGGGGGCTACACCTTC.

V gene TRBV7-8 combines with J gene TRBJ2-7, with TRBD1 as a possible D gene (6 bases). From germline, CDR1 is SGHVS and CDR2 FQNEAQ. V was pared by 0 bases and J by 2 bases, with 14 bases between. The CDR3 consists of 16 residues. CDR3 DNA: TGTGCCAGCAGCTTAGCGGGGGCTTCAATTACCTACGAGCAGTACTTC. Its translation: CASSLAGASITYEQYF.

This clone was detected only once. The CDR3 loop reads CASSWDSRAYEQYF. Written as DNA, the CDR3 is TGTGCCAGCAGCTGGGACAGCCGAGCCTACGAGCAGTACTTC. V is TRBV28 and J is TRBJ2-7; 7 bases line up with TRBD1. Germline-derived CDR1 and CDR2 are MDHEN and SYDVKM. The length of the CDR3 is 14 residues. V was clipped by 6 bases and J by 2 bases; unmatched bases: 7.

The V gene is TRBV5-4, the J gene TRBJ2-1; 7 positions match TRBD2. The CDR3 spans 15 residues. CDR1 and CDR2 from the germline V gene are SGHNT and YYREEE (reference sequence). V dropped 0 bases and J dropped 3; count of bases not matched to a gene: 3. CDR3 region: CASSLAIAGYNEQFF. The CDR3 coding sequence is TGTGCCAGCAGCTTGGCAATAGCGGGCTACAATGAGCAGTTCTTC.

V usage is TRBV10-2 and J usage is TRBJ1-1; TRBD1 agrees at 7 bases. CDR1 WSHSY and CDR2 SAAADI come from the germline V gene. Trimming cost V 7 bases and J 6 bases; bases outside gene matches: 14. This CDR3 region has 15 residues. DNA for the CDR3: TGCGCCAGCACCTCAGACAGGGCAAGCTTCCCTGAAGCTTTCTTT. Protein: CASTSDRASFPEAFF.